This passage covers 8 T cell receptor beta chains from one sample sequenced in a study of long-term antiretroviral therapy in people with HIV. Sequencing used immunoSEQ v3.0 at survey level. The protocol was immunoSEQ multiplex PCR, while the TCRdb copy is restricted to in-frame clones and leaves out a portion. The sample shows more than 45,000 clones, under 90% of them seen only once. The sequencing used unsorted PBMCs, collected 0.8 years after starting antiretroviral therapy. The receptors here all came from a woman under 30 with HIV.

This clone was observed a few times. CDR3 region: CASSQDLEWVNTEAFF. The CDR3 DNA follows: TGCGCCAGCAGCCAAGATCTGGAATGGGTGAACACTGAAGCTTTCTTT. The chain links TRBV4-3 to TRBJ1-1; D unresolved. Between the trimmed V and J ends, which lost 0 bases and 0 bases, there was a span of 11 bases. CDR3 size: 16 residues. Germline-derived CDR1 and CDR2 are LGHNA and YSLEER.

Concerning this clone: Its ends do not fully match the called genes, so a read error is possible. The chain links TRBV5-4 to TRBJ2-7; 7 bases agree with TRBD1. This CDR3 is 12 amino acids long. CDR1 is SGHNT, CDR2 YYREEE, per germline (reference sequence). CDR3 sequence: CASSLDRLSQYF. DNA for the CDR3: TGTGCCAGCAGTTTGGACAGGTTGTCGCAGTACTTC.

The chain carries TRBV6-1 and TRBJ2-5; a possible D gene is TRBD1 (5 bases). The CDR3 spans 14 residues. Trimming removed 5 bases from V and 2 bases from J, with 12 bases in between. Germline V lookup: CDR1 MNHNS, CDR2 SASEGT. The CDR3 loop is CASSWGNLQETQYF. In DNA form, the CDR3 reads TGTGCCAGCAGTTGGGGCAATCTTCAAGAGACCCAGTACTTC.

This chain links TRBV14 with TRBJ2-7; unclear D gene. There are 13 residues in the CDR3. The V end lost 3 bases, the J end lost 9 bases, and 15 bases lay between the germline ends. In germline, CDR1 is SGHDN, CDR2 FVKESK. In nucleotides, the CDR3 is TGTGCCAGCAGCCAGGGTTTCGTCGTCGGGCAGTACTTC. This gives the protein CASSQGFVVGQYF.

Here the CDR3 DNA reads TGTGCCAGCAGCCCTGCTGGTTACGAAATTAGCGGGGCTTTCTTT. Amino acid sequence: CASSPAGYEISGAFF. V usage is TRBV4-2 and J usage is TRBJ1-1, with D hard to call. With 4 bases removed from V and 11 bases from J, the gap between germline ends came to 23 bases. In germline, CDR1 is LGHNA, CDR2 YNFKEQ. The CDR3 covers 15 residues.

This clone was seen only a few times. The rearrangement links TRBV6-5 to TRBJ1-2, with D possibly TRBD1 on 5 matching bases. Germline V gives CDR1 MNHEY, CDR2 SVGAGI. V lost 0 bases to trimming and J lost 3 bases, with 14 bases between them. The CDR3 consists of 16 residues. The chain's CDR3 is CASSYSTDPRDYGYTF. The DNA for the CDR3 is TGTGCCAGCAGTTACTCGACAGACCCTAGGGACTATGGCTACACCTTC.

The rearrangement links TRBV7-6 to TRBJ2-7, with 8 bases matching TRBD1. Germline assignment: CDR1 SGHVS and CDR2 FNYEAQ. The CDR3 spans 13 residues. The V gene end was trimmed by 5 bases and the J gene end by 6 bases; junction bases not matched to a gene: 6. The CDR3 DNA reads TGTGCCAGCAGCCGGACAGGGACTGGCGAGCAGTACTTC. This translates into CASSRTGTGEQYF.

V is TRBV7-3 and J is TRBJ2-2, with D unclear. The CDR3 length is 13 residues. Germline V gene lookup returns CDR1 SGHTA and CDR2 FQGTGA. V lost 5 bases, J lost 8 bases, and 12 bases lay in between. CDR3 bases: TGTGCCAGCAGCCTACTATCTAGGGGGGAGCTGTTTTTT. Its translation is CASSLLSRGELFF. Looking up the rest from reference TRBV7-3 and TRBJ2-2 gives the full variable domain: GAGVSQTPSNKVTEKGKYVELRCDPISGHTALYWYRQSLGQGPEFLIYFQGTGAADDSGLPNDRFFAVRPEGSVSTLKIQRTERGDSAVYLCASSLLSRGELFFGEGSRLTVL.